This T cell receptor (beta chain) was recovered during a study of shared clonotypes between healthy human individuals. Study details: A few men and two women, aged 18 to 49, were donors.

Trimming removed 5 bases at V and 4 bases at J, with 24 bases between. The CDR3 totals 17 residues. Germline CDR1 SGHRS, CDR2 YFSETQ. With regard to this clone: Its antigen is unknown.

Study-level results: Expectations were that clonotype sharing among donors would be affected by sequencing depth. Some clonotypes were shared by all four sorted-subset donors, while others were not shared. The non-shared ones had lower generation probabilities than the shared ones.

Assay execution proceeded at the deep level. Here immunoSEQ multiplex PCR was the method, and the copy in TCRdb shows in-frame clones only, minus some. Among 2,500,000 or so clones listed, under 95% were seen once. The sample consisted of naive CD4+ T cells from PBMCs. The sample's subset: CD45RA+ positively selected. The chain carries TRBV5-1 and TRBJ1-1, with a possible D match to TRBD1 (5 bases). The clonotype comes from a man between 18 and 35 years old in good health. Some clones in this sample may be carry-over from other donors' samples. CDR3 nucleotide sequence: TGCGCCAGCAGTTGGATGAGGTGGCAGGGTGAGGGCACTGAAGCTTTCTTT. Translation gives CASSWMRWQGEGTEAFF.